Here is one T cell receptor (beta chain) with its context. Its antigen remains unidentified. This cohort consisted of healthy bone marrow donors. The CDR3 spans 19 residues. V lost 0 bases, J lost 4 bases, and 13 bases stayed unmatched. Per germline, CDR1 LNHNV and CDR2 YYDKDF (reference sequence). The PCR ran on 60 Vbeta and 13 Jbeta primers. Using immunoSEQ multiplex PCR, the repertoire was profiled, and TCRdb retains in-frame clones only, with some absent. This table holds more than 150,000 clones, over 75% found once. This record belongs to a study of cytomegalovirus exposure and HLA in healthy donors. Broader study findings: Further analysis, carried out later, found HLA-associated TCR beta chains more clonally expanded than equally common other chains. Most of the CMV-associated TCR beta chains (in a later analysis) appeared to be HLA-restricted. In an earlier analysis, about 87% or about 30%: the productive usage of most TCR beta V segments.

This rearrangement joins TRBV15 to TRBJ1-5; 9 bases align to TRBD1. The sequence was collected from a woman aged 25-40 years in good health and CMV-seronegative. The sample comprised PBMCs. The CDR3 sequence: CATSRDPYSGQGSNQPQHF. CDR3 sequence (DNA): TGTGCCACCAGCAGAGATCCATACTCGGGACAGGGTTCGAATCAGCCCCAGCATTTT.